This T cell receptor beta chain came from a study of CD8 T cells in ankylosing spondylitis. Via MiXCR, TCRdb re-called the 5' RACE reads, giving one row per CDR3 protein. The sample has 300,000 to 400,000 distinct CDR3 sequences; roughly 14% are singletons. The TCR sequence derives from a male donor with ankylosing spondylitis or in good health (not recorded which). The specimen sequenced was blood, either unsorted or a sorted T cell fraction (not recorded which).

The CDR3 region is CASSYGGPNTGELFF. CDR3 nucleotides: TGCGCCAGCAGCTATGGAGGCCCGAACACCGGGGAGCTGTTTTTT. This chain links TRBV5-1 with TRBJ2-2, with a possible D match to TRBD2 (5 bases). The V end was cut by 3 bases, the J end by 0 bases, with 9 bases between. From germline, CDR1 is SGHRS and CDR2 YFSETQ. CDR3 length equals 15 residues.